Sequencing of this T cell receptor (beta chain) was carried out in a study of blood T cell repertoires in COVID-19. Study information: Donors in the United States, Italy and Spain gave samples during acute or convalescent COVID-19. T cells, B-cell-depleted T cells, or PBMCs provided the cDNA or gDNA that served as material.

Patients in Seattle were enrolled during active infection, then followed longitudinally. Authors' processing steps: Estimates of nucleated cell counts were drawn from the amplification of reference gene primers. Produced via immunoSEQ multiplex PCR; TCRdb's table is partial and in-frame only. The D gene and trimming were derived from the DNA, and the V and J assignments and clone size from that table. The data contain approximately 330,000 clones, 80% to 90% of them seen just once; the ten biggest clones take up approximately 9.4%. Trimming pared 4 bases from V and 1 base from J, leaving 14 bases between. The CDR3 length is 15 residues. The germline CDR1 and CDR2 sequences are SGDLS and YYNGEE.

The TCR comes from a young man with COVID-19, enrolled during active disease. The sample consisted of peripheral blood. The rearrangement links TRBV9 to TRBJ1-1; the D gene is possibly TRBD1 (6 bases). The CDR3 nucleotides read TGTGCCAGCAGCACACAGGGATTCCCGAACACTGAAGCTTTCTTT. This sequence encodes CASSTQGFPNTEAFF.